Here is one T cell receptor beta chain with its context. The specificity of this receptor is unknown. No base qualities exist here, and no much larger clone lies one base off it. TCRbeta CDR3 regions were amplified from genomic DNA by means of the immunoSEQ Assay, a bias-controlled multiplex PCR. As for the authors' bioinformatics: Nucleated cell counts per sample were estimated from amplification of reference gene primers within the assay. To quantify the absolute abundance of each unique TCRbeta CDR3 rearrangement, sequence reads were collapsed and filtered. For each sample, productive Simpson clonality was calculated as the square root of Simpson's diversity index across productive rearrangements. TCRdb carries this immuneACCESS record with in-frame sequences only. Its versions omit some clonotypes, under half of them owing to an unresolved V gene in the studies checked, with the rest unexplained. V, J and clone size are taken as reported in that table, and D and trimming were inferred from the DNA itself. The sample includes roughly 95,000 clones, with over 80% observed a single time. Of the sample, roughly 4% falls within the top ten clones.

Collaborating institutions collected whole blood in K2EDTA tubes following their own protocols. Collaborator samples were shipped for TCRbeta analysis as frozen whole blood, isolated PBMCs, or DNA extracted from either sample type. Spanning cysteine to phenylalanine, the CDR3 consists of 15 amino acids. Only CDR3 DNA remains: 45 bases, in frame from the first base. Cut back by 0 bases and 0 bases, the V and J ends lie 6 bases apart. From a lookup of the germline V gene, CDR1 and CDR2 are MNHEY and SVGAGI. This specimen comes from a study of blood T cell repertoires in COVID-19 (dated by TCRdb to the early 2020s). Background for the entire study: The collaborator samples originated in the United States, Italy and Spain and spanned the acute and convalescent phases of COVID-19. Samples came from the ongoing ImmuneRACE study (first 160 participants) plus 1,254 subjects from 6 global collaborators. The dataset comprised deeply sampled blood TCRbeta repertoires from subjects exposed to, actively infected with, or recovered from COVID-19. The repertoires were released in a freely available public database intended as a resource for research on the immune response to SARS-CoV-2. Sample metadata almost always included a de-identified subject ID, COVID-19 status, age in years and sex. The prospective study material was composed of cDNA or gDNA derived from T cells, B-cell-depleted T cells, or PBMCs. HLA class I and class II types, where available, came from metadata supplied by the sample provider rather than from assay-based typing. Results the study describes overall, beyond this receptor: The amount of clinical and demographic metadata varied by source and participant and was provided uncurated.

This chain is built from TRBV6-5 and TRBJ2-4; the D gene assignment is ambiguous. The sequencing sample was made of peripheral blood. This receptor was obtained from a woman in her forties or fifties in a cohort sampled during active COVID-19. This receptor has the CDR3 CASSYSISAKNIQYF. The bases are TGTGCCAGCAGTTACTCTATCTCAGCCAAAAACATTCAGTACTTC.